These T cell receptor beta chains were read from a single sample in a study of blood T cell repertoires in COVID-19. This table comes from immunoSEQ multiplex PCR, and its TCRdb copy is limited to in-frame clones, with some not included. The sample lists more than 70,000 clones, approximately 86% seen once, with more than 7% in the top ten. The material sequenced was peripheral blood. Receptors originate from a man in his sixties with acute or convalescent COVID-19. CDR3s include the opening cysteine and the closing phenylalanine or tryptophan. Each record gives: CDR3 length, J gene, V gene, CDR3 protein.

cdr3_length: 18
j_call: TRBJ2-1
v_call: TRBV2
cdr3_aa: CASSESWTGSGGYNEQFF

cdr3_length: 13
j_call: TRBJ2-1
v_call: TRBV12-3/TRBV12-4
cdr3_aa: CASTRGLIGEQFF

cdr3_length: 15
j_call: TRBJ2-7
v_call: TRBV5-1
cdr3_aa: CASSLELAGNIEQYF

cdr3_length: 15
j_call: TRBJ1-5
v_call: TRBV5-6
cdr3_aa: CASSLWGQGNQPQHF

cdr3_length: 12
j_call: TRBJ1-4
v_call: TRBV29-1
cdr3_aa: CSGGQHNEKLFF

cdr3_length: 13
j_call: TRBJ1-1
v_call: TRBV30
cdr3_aa: CAWVYSLNTEAFF

cdr3_length: 15
j_call: TRBJ2-1
v_call: TRBV3-1/TRBV3-2
cdr3_aa: CASSLGTSGLSEQFF

cdr3_length: 15
j_call: TRBJ1-4
v_call: TRBV5-1
cdr3_aa: CASSSGTEPSGKLFF

cdr3_length: 14
j_call: TRBJ1-6
v_call: TRBV7-9
cdr3_aa: CASSLQGAVSPLHF

cdr3_length: 15
j_call: TRBJ1-2
v_call: TRBV19
cdr3_aa: CASSPRDRLRHGYTF

cdr3_length: 14
j_call: TRBJ2-4
v_call: TRBV9
cdr3_aa: CASSARTGENIQYF

cdr3_length: 16
j_call: TRBJ2-5
v_call: TRBV7-2
cdr3_aa: CASSLATTGRGETQYF

cdr3_length: 15
j_call: TRBJ1-1
v_call: TRBV29-1
cdr3_aa: CSVGVETGLNTEAFF